The 7 T cell receptor beta chains in this list originate from one sample, sequenced in a study of T cells in tuberculosis. TCRdb's copy holds only in-frame clones and misses some; the assay was immunoSEQ multiplex PCR. The table records about 43,000 clones, approximately 94% of them present only once. The sample taken for sequencing was PBMCs. These receptors all stem from a donor aged 5 to 30 with latent tuberculosis or without tuberculosis infection. Some clones in this sample may be carry-over from other donors' samples.

The J gene is TRBJ2-7, the V gene TRBV28, with D perhaps TRBD1 (6 bases). CDR1 is MDHEN, CDR2 SYDVKM, per germline. Deletions cut 2 bases from V and 0 bases from J, with 11 bases between. The CDR3 is 15 amino acids. The CDR3 nucleotides read TGTGCCAGCAGTTTAGGAGGACAGCTCTCCTACGAGCAGTACTTC. Translated: CASSLGGQLSYEQYF.

V gene TRBV4-3 combines with J gene TRBJ2-3, with 8 bases aligning to TRBD1. The V and J ends lost 4 bases and 2 bases, in that order; junction bases with no gene match: 5. There are 15 residues in the CDR3. Per the germline V gene, CDR1 is LGHNA and CDR2 is YSLEER. The CDR3 nucleotides are TGCGCCAGCAGCCCCTACAGGGGGTCCACAGATACGCAGTATTTT. Encoded protein: CASSPYRGSTDTQYF.

This chain uses TRBV6-5 with TRBJ1-1, with D possibly TRBD1 on 6 matching bases. CDR3 length: 15 residues. Germline V gene lookup returns CDR1 MNHEY and CDR2 SVGAGI. V lost 2 bases and J lost 4, with 14 bases in between. CDR3 in DNA: TGTGCCAGCAGTTACAACATACAGGGACCCACTGAAGCTTTCTTT. It is translated as CASSYNIQGPTEAFF.

The chain uses TRBV9 and TRBJ2-6; 10 bases line up with TRBD1. Trimming at V came to 0 bases and at J to 3 bases, leaving 15 bases not matched to a gene. CDR3 length equals 21 residues. CDR1 is SGDLS and CDR2 is YYNGEE in the germline V gene. CDR3 region: CASSVVGTGVTVTLGANVLTF. The CDR3 coding sequence is TGTGCCAGCAGCGTAGTAGGGACAGGGGTAACCGTTACTCTTGGGGCCAACGTCCTGACTTTC.

This clone occurred once. This chain joins TRBV25-1 and TRBJ1-1; 7 bases line up with TRBD1. V gave up 4 bases and J gave up 3 bases; unmatched junction bases: 8. This CDR3 is built from 15 residues. From germline, CDR1 is MGHDK and CDR2 SYGVNS. The CDR3 nucleotides are TGTGCCAGCAGTGTAGGAGGGGGCGGGGACACTGAAGCTTTCTTT. Its translation is CASSVGGGGDTEAFF.

The V gene is TRBV6-1, the J gene TRBJ2-3, with 11 bases identical to TRBD2. Trimming cost V 4 bases and J 4 bases; bases outside gene matches: 7. This CDR3 comprises 16 residues. CDR1 and CDR2 (germline): MNHNS, SASEGT. The CDR3 DNA reads TGTGCCAGCAGTGCACTAGCGGGAGTTGGCGCAGATACGCAGTATTTT. It translates to CASSALAGVGADTQYF.

The CDR3: CATSRTLGLASYNEQFF. The CDR3 nucleotides are TGTGCCACCAGCAGGACACTGGGACTAGCGAGTTACAATGAGCAGTTCTTC. The chain links TRBV15 to TRBJ2-1; 10 nucleotides line up with TRBD2. The CDR3 runs to 17 residues. From germline, CDR1 is LNHNV and CDR2 YYDKDF (reference sequence). Trimming removed 3 bases from V and 4 bases from J; junction bases left unmatched: 9.